This T cell receptor (beta chain) was captured by sequencing in a study of cytomegalovirus exposure and HLA in healthy donors. As to this clone: Its antigen is still unknown.

Among the donors, all were healthy bone marrow donors. PCR amplification relied on 60 Vbeta primers (plus 13 Jbeta primers). The repertoire was sequenced with immunoSEQ multiplex PCR; TCRdb's copy has only in-frame clones and lacks some. The table shows under 200,000 clones, with 75% to 90% occurring only once. The study, taken as a whole, reports: The study flagged around 150 TCR beta chains as cytomegalovirus-associated.

Germline loops: CDR1 SGHDT, CDR2 YYEEEE. Trimming stripped 3 bases from V and 4 bases from J, with 21 bases between. The CDR3 runs to 17 residues. The genes are TRBV5-6 and TRBJ2-3; D perhaps matches TRBD1 (7 bases). Material for sequencing was PBMCs. The clonotype was recovered from a woman aged 18 to 35 in good health and CMV-seronegative. CDR3 in amino acids: CASSWGAATGWSDTQYF. CDR3 nucleotides: TGTGCCAGCAGCTGGGGGGCCGCGACAGGGTGGTCAGATACGCAGTATTTT.